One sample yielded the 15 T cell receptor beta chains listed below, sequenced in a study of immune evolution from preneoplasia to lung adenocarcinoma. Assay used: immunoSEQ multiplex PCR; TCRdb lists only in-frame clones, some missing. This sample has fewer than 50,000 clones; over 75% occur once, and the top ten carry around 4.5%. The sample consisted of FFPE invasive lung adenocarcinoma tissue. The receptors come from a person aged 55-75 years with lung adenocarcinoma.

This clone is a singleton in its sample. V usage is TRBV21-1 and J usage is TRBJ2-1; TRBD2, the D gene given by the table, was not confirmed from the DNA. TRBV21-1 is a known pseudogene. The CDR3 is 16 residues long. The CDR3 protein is CASSKSLAATYNEQFF. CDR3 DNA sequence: TGTGCCAGCAGCAAAAGCCTAGCGGCTACCTACAATGAGCAGTTCTTC.

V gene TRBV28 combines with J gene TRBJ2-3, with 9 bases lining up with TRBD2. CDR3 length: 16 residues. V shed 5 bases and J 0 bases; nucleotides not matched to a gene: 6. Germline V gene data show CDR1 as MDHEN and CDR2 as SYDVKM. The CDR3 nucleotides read TGTGCCAGCAGTCTCCCTAGCGGGGTTAGCACAGATACGCAGTATTTT. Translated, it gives CASSLPSGVSTDTQYF.

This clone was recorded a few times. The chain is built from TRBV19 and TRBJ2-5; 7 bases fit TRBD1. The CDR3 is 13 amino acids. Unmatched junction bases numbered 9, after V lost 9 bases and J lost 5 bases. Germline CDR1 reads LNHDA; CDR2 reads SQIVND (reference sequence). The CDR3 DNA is TGTGCCAGCAAGACAGGGTCTGGGGAGACCCAGTACTTC. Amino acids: CASKTGSGETQYF.

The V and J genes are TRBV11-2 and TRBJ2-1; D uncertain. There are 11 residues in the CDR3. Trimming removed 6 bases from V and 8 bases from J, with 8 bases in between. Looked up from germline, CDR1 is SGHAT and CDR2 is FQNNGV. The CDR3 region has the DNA TGTGCCAGCAGTCCTTGGTATGAGCAGTTCTTC. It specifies CASSPWYEQFF.

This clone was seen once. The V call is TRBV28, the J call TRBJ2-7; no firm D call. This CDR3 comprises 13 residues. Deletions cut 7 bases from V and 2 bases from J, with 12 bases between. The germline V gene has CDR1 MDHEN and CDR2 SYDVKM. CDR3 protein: CASTNPATYEQYF. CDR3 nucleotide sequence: TGTGCCAGCACCAACCCTGCAACCTACGAGCAGTACTTC.

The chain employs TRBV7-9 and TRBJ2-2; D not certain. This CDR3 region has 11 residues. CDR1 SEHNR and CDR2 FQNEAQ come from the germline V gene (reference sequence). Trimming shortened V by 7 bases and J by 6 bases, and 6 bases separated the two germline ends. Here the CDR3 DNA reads TGTGCCAGCACCACACCCGGGGAGCTGTTTTTT. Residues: CASTTPGELFF.

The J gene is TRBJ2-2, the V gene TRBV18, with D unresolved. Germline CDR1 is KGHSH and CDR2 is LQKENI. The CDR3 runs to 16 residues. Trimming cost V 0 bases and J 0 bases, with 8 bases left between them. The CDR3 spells CASSPPNRANTGELFF. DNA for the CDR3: TGTGCCAGCTCACCACCGAACAGAGCGAACACCGGGGAGCTGTTTTTT.

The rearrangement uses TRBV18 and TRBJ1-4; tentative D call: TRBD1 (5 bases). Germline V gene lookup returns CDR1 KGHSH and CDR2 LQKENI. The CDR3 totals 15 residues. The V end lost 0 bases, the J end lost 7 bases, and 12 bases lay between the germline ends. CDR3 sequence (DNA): TGTGCCAGCTCACCACCCCGATATCAGGGTGAAAAACTGTTTTTT. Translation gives CASSPPRYQGEKLFF.

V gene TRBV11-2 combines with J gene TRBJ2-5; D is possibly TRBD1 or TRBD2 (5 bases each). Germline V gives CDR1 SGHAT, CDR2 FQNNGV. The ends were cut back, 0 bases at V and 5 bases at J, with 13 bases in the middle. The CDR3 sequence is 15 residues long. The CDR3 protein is CASSLDLGEWETQYF. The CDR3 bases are TGTGCCAGCAGCTTAGATCTGGGGGAGTGGGAGACCCAGTACTTC.

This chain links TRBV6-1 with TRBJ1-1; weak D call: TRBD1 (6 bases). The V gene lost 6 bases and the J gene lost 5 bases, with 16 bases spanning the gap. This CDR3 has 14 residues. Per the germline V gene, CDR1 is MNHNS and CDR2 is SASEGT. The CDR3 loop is CASRSGTTYTEAFF. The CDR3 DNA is TGTGCCAGCAGATCCGGGACAACCTATACTGAAGCTTTCTTT.

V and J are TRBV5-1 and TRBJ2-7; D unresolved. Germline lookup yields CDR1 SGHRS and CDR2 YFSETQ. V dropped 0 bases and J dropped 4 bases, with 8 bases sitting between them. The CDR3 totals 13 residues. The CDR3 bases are TGCGCCAGCAGCTTGGAGGGCAGTTACGAGCAGTACTTC. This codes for CASSLEGSYEQYF.

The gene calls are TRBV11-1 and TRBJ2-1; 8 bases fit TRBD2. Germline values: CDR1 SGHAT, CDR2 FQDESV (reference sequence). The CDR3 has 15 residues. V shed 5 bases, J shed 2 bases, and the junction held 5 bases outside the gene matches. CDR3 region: CASSPTSGAYNEQFF. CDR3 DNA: TGTGCCAGCAGCCCTACTAGCGGAGCCTACAATGAGCAGTTCTTC.

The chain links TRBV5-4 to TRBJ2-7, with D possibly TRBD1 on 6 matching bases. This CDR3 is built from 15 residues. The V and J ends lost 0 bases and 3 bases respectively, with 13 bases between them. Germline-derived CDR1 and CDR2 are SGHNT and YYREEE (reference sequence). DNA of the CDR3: TGTGCCAGCAGCTTGGGAGGACAGAATAACTACGAGCAGTACTTC. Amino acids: CASSLGGQNNYEQYF.

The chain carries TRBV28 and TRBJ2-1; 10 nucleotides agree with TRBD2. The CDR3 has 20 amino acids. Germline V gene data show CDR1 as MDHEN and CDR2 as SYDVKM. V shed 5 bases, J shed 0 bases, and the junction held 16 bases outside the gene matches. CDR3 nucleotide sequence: TGTGCCAGCAGTACTGTGGGCGGTAGCGGGAGGCGCAGCTCCTACAATGAGCAGTTCTTC. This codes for CASSTVGGSGRRSSYNEQFF.

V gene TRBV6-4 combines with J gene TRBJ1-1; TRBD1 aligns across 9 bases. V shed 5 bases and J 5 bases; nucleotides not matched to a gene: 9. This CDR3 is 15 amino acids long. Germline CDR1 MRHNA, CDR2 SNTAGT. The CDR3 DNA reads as TGTGCCAGCAGTAAAGGGACAGGGACTTCGACTGAAGCTTTCTTT. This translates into CASSKGTGTSTEAFF.